This T cell receptor (beta chain) was sequenced in a study of cytomegalovirus exposure and HLA in healthy donors. The PCR contained 60 Vbeta and 13 Jbeta primers. TCRdb keeps only in-frame clones here, not all; method: immunoSEQ multiplex PCR. Here the sample spans more than 55,000 clones, around 83% being singletons. Between the trimmed V and J ends, which lost 6 bases and 2 bases, there was a span of 18 bases. This CDR3 is built from 16 residues. In germline, CDR1 is MRHNA, CDR2 SNTAGT. What was sequenced was PBMCs. The chain joins TRBV6-4 to TRBJ2-3; weak D call: TRBD2 (6 bases). This receptor was obtained from a man aged 25-40 years in good health and CMV-seronegative. CDR3 residues: CASSNLLAGNTDTQYF. DNA for the CDR3: TGTGCCAGCAGCAACCTACTAGCCGGTAACACAGATACGCAGTATTTT.